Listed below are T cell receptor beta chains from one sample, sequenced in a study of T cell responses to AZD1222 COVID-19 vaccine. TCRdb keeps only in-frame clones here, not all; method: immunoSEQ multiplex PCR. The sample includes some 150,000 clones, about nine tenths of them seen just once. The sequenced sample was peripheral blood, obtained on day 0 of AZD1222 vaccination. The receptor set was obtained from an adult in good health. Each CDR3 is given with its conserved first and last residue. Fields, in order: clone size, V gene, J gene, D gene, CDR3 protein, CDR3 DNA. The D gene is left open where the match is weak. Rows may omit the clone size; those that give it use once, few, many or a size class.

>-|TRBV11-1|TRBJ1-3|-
CASSFVSADAGNTIYF
TGTGCCAGCAGCTTCGTGTCAGCCGACGCTGGAAACACCATATATTTT
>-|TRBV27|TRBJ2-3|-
CASSLQGFPDTQYF
TGTGCCAGCAGTTTACAGGGGTTTCCAGATACGCAGTATTTT
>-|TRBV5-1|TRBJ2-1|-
CASSWERAVNEQFF
TGCGCCAGCAGTTGGGAGCGGGCTGTCAATGAGCAGTTCTTC
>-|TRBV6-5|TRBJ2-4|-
CASSYGGAKNIQYF
TGTGCCAGCAGTTACGGGGGAGCCAAAAACATTCAGTACTTC
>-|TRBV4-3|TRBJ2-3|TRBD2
CASSPRGGPTDTQYF
TGCGCCAGCAGCCCGCGCGGGGGTCCCACAGATACGCAGTATTTT
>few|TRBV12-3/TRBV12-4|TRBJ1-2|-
CASSLTGYGYTF
TGTGCCAGCAGTTTAACAGGCTATGGCTACACCTTC
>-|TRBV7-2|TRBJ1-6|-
CASSRGRGRVPNSPLHF
TGTGCCAGCAGCCGTGGGAGGGGCCGCGTCCCTAATTCACCCCTCCACTTT
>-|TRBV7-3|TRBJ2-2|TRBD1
CASSSRDSGTGELFF
TGTGCCAGCAGCTCCCGGGACAGTGGTACCGGGGAGCTGTTTTTT
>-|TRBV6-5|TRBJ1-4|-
CASSYSRVTNEKLFF
TGTGCCAGCAGTTACTCGAGGGTCACTAATGAAAAACTGTTTTTT
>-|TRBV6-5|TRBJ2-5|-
CASRSDTFQETQYF
TGTGCCAGCAGATCCGACACATTCCAAGAGACCCAGTACTTC
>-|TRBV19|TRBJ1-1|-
CASSPQGTRITEAFF
TGTGCCAGTAGCCCCCAGGGGACAAGGATTACTGAAGCTTTCTTT
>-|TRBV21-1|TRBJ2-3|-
CASTTATGATDTQYF
TGTGCCAGCACTACGGCGACAGGGGCCACAGATACGCAGTATTTT
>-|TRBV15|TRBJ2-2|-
CATSSQASGELFF
TGTGCCACCAGCAGTCAGGCAAGCGGGGAGCTGTTTTTT
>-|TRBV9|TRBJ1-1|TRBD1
CASSVKDRPNTEAFF
TGTGCCAGCAGCGTAAAGGACAGGCCGAACACTGAAGCTTTCTTT
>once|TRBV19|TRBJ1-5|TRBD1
CASSFRPGQGAYQPQHF
TGTGCCAGTAGTTTCCGACCGGGACAGGGGGCATATCAGCCCCAGCATTTT
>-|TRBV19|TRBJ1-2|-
CASSIDTGDYGYTF
TGTGCCAGTAGTATAGATACAGGAGACTATGGCTACACCTTC
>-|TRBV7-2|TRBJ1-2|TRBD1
CASSYQGARGYTF
TGTGCCAGCAGCTACCAGGGGGCCCGAGGCTACACCTTC
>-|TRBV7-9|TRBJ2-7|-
CASSSWGEQYF
TGTGCCAGCAGCTCATGGGGTGAGCAGTACTTC
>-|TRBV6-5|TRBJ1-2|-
CASSYPPLHTF
TGTGCCAGCAGTTACCCCCCGCTCCACACCTTC
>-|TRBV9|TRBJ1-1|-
CASSVDPQGNLNTEAFF
TGTGCCAGCAGCGTAGACCCCCAGGGGAACCTGAACACTGAAGCTTTCTTT
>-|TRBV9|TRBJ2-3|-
CASSVGPGGLSTDTQYF
TGTGCCAGCAGCGTAGGCCCGGGCGGCTTGAGCACAGATACGCAGTATTTT
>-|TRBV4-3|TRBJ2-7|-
CTSSQELGYEQYF
TGCACCAGCAGCCAAGAATTAGGCTACGAGCAGTACTTC
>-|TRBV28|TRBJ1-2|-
CASSLGGGVRYGYTF
TGTGCCAGCAGTTTAGGTGGCGGGGTGAGGTATGGCTACACCTTC
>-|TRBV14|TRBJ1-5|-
CATPGSRANQPQHF
TGTGCCACCCCCGGGAGCAGGGCTAACCAGCCCCAGCATTTT
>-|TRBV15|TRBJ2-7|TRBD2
CATSSGGLAGDEQYF
TGTGCCACCAGCAGTGGTGGACTAGCGGGAGACGAGCAGTACTTC
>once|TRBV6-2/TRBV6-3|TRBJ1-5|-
CASSYGSGNQPQHF
TGTGCCAGCAGTTACGGGAGCGGCAATCAGCCCCAGCATTTT
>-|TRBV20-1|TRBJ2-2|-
CSARGPGELFF
TGCAGTGCTAGAGGGCCCGGGGAGCTGTTTTTT
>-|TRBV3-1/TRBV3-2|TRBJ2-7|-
CASSRDGYEQYF
TGTGCCAGCAGCCGGGACGGCTACGAGCAGTACTTC
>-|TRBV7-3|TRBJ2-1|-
CASSFSIRVAADNEQFF
TGTGCCAGCAGCTTCTCCATCAGGGTAGCGGCCGACAATGAGCAGTTCTTC
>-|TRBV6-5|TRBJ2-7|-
CASTSTSREQYF
TGTGCCAGCACCTCGACTAGTCGCGAGCAGTACTTC
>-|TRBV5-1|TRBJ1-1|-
CASSPAGVSGTEAFF
TGCGCCAGCAGCCCAGCCGGGGTGTCGGGCACTGAAGCTTTCTTT